The entry below describes one T cell receptor beta chain. Its antigen is as yet unknown. Other DNA sequences in the sample encode the same CDR3. Generated by immunoSEQ multiplex PCR, the TCRdb table keeps only in-frame clones and is missing some. This sample carries about 160,000 clones, 80% to 85% of them seen once, and the ten largest clones take 10%. These data belong to a study of cytomegalovirus exposure and HLA in healthy donors. Study results and limitations: The tendency of first-cohort TCR clusters to co-occur in the 110 or so validation repertoires emerged from a later analysis.

The origin of this receptor is a man in his thirties or forties in good health and CMV-seropositive. Sample: PBMCs.

In nucleotides, the CDR3 is TGCGCCAGCAGCTCCACTAGCGGGAGTCACAATGAGCAGTTCTTC. This gives the protein CASSSTSGSHNEQFF. The V gene is TRBV5-1, the J gene TRBJ2-1, with 11 bases identical to TRBD2. The CDR3 runs to 15 residues. The trim removed 3 bases at V and 5 bases at J, leaving 4 bases unmatched. Per germline, CDR1 SGHRS and CDR2 YFSETQ.